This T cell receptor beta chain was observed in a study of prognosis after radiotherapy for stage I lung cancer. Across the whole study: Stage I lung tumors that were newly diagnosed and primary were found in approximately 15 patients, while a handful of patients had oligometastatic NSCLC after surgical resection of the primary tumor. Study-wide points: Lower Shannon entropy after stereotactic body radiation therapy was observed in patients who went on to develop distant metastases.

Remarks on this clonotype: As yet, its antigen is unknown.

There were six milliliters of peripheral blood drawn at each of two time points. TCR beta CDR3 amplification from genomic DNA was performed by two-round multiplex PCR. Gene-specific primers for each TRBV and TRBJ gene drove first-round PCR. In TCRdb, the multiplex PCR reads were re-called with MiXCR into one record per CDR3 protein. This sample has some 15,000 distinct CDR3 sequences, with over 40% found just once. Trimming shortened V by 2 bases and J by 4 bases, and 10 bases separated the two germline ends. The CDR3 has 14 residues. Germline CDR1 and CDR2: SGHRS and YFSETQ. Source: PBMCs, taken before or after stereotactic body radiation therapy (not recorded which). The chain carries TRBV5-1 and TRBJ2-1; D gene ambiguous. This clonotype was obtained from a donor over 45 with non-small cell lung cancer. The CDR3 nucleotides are TGCGCCAGCAGCTTTGCCGTCAGGTACAATGAGCAGTTCTTC. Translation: CASSFAVRYNEQFF.